The next 13 T cell receptor beta chains were all read from a single sample in a study of human T cells and chemical hapten exposure. One entry per CDR3 protein results from TCRdb running MiXCR on the RACE reads. The sample consists of some 180,000 distinct CDR3 sequences, more than 20% of them appearing once. Time point described: patch test 1, 2 weeks after DPC sensitization. Treatment defined: therapeutic diphenylcyclopropenone sensitization with weekly scalp DPC. This material consisted of whole blood, taken in connection with sensitization to the hapten diphenylcyclopropenone (DPC). The receptors derive from a woman aged 45-65 years with alopecia areata. Some clones in this sample may be carry-over from other donors' samples.

The chain recombines TRBV7-9 with TRBJ2-1; D remains ambiguous. This CDR3 has 16 residues. Germline-derived CDR1 and CDR2 are SEHNR and FQNEAQ (reference sequence). Trimming shortened V by 4 bases and J by 2 bases, and 15 bases separated the two germline ends. The DNA for the CDR3 is TGTGCCAGCAGCTCCCATTCGCGGCCTCCCTACAATGAGCAGTTCTTC. This gives the protein CASSSHSRPPYNEQFF.

The CDR3 reads CSATGEGYTF. The CDR3 DNA reads TGCAGTGCTACAGGGGAAGGCTACACCTTC. The J gene is TRBJ1-2, the V gene TRBV20-1; the D gene is possibly TRBD1 (6 bases). The V end lost 4 bases, the J end lost 8 bases, and 8 bases lay between the germline ends. The CDR3 length is 10 residues. CDR1 is DFQATT, CDR2 SNEGSKA, per germline (reference sequence).

This clonotype was picked up a small number of times. The chain is built from TRBV7-6 and TRBJ2-3; TRBD2 is a possible D gene (6 bases). Per the germline V gene, CDR1 is SGHVS and CDR2 is FNYEAQ. V lost 3 bases, J lost 2 bases, and 15 bases lay in between. This CDR3 contains 16 residues. In DNA, the CDR3 is TGTGCCAGCAGCTTTCGGGACGGGAGTATCACAGATACGCAGTATTTT. Translating gives CASSFRDGSITDTQYF. The whole variable domain, filled in from reference TRBV7-6 and TRBJ2-3, reads GAGVSQSPRYKVTKRGQDVALRCDPISGHVSLYWYRQALGQGPEFLTYFNYEAQQDKSGLPNDRFSAERPEGSISTLTIQRTEQRDSAMYRCASSFRDGSITDTQYFGPGTRLTVL.

This clonotype was seen a few times. The chain links TRBV5-1 to TRBJ1-2; D is unresolved. CDR3 length: 13 amino acids. Germline-derived CDR1 and CDR2 are SGHRS and YFSETQ. The ends were cut back, 0 bases at V and 6 bases at J, with 9 bases in the middle. The CDR3 DNA follows: TGCGCCAGCAGCTTGGGAGGGCCCGATGGCTACACCTTC. Its protein is CASSLGGPDGYTF.

The table lists this clonotype with many counts. The chain joins TRBV4-1 to TRBJ1-5; no firm D call. The CDR3 spans 14 residues. The V and J ends lost 4 bases and 2 bases respectively, with 9 bases between them. Germline values: CDR1 MGHRA, CDR2 YSYEKL. As DNA, the CDR3 is TGCGCCAGCAGCCCAGAGACGGGCAATCAGCCCCAGCATTTT. As protein: CASSPETGNQPQHF.

This clonotype was detected a few times. The chain joins TRBV20-1 to TRBJ1-1, with D unclear. The ends were cut back, 3 bases at V and 11 bases at J, with 10 bases in the middle. The CDR3 extends over 10 amino acids. CDR1 is DFQATT and CDR2 is SNEGSKA in the germline V gene (reference sequence). The CDR3 is CSASQQRAFF. The CDR3 region has the DNA TGCAGTGCTAGTCAGCAGAGGGCTTTCTTT.

The chain uses TRBV29-1 and TRBJ1-4, with D possibly being TRBD1 (6 bases). This CDR3 is 15 amino acids long. Trimming pared 5 bases from V and 5 bases from J, leaving 18 bases between. Germline V CDR1 and CDR2: SQVTM, ANQGSEA. The CDR3 protein is CSVPGTGTRNEKLFF. DNA for the CDR3: TGCAGCGTTCCTGGTACCGGGACAAGGAATGAAAAACTGTTTTTT. Drawing the rest from reference TRBV29-1 and TRBJ1-4, the complete variable domain is SAVISQKPSRDICQRGTSLTIQCQVDSQVTMMFWYRQQPGQSLTLIATANQGSEATYESGFVIDKFPISRPNLTFSTLTVSNMSPEDSSIYLCSVPGTGTRNEKLFFGSGTQLSVL.

This clonotype occurred many times. J is TRBJ1-6 and V is TRBV10-3; a possible D gene is TRBD1 (6 bases). Germline CDR1 reads ENHRY; CDR2 reads SYGVKD. The CDR3 is made up of 13 amino acids. V dropped 10 bases and J dropped 9 bases, with 16 bases sitting between them. DNA of the CDR3: TGTGCCACTTCCCTCGAGGGGGTTTCACCCCTCCACTTT. This translates into CATSLEGVSPLHF.

This clonotype came up a few times. This CDR3 reads CASSPDSEVNYEQYF. The CDR3 bases are TGCGCCAGCAGCCCCGACAGCGAGGTTAACTACGAGCAGTACTTC. This sequence joins TRBV5-1 and TRBJ2-7; weak D call: TRBD1 (5 bases). V was clipped by 4 bases and J by 3 bases, with 17 bases between them. The CDR3 contains 15 residues. In germline, CDR1 is SGHRS, CDR2 YFSETQ. The complete variable domain, with remaining parts taken from reference TRBV5-1 and TRBJ2-7, reads KAGVTQTPRYLIKTRGQQVTLSCSPISGHRSVSWYQQTPGQGLQFLFEYFSETQRNKGNFPGRFSGRQFSNSRSEMNVSTLELGDSALYLCASSPDSEVNYEQYFGPGTRLTVT.

The CDR3 nucleotides read TGTGCCACCAGTGATCCGACAGGACCTGGGGAGCTGTTTTTT. It translates to CATSDPTGPGELFF. The J gene is TRBJ2-2, the V gene TRBV24-1, with D perhaps TRBD1 (6 bases). Germline CDR1 KGHDR, CDR2 SFDVKD. Between the trimmed V and J ends, which lost 3 bases and 8 bases, there was a span of 12 bases. The CDR3 is 14 residues long.

This clonotype was picked up a small number of times. In nucleotides, the CDR3 is TGTGCCATCAGAGAGATCGACCGAACCGGGGAGCTGTTTTTT. It is translated as CAIREIDRTGELFF. The chain uses TRBV10-3 and TRBJ2-2; no clear D gene. Trimming cost V 6 bases and J 5 bases, with 13 bases left between them. The germline gives CDR1 ENHRY, CDR2 SYGVKD. CDR3 length: 14 amino acids.

V usage is TRBV7-9 and J usage is TRBJ1-1; D is perhaps TRBD1 (5 bases). This CDR3 is built from 18 residues. Germline lookup yields CDR1 SEHNR and CDR2 FQNEAQ (reference sequence). V lost 5 bases and J 0 bases, leaving 22 bases between the germline ends. DNA for the CDR3: TGTGCCAGCAGCCCCAGGGAGGCGGCCCTTTTGATGAACACTGAAGCTTTCTTT. Its protein product is CASSPREAALLMNTEAFF.

This clonotype was observed a few times. This rearrangement joins TRBV12-3 or TRBV12-4 to TRBJ2-2; 9 nucleotides align to TRBD1. The CDR3 is 15 residues long. With 5 bases clipped from V and 6 bases from J, the junction kept 7 bases outside the gene matches. The CDR3 region is CASSPGDRVAGELFF. CDR3 sequence (DNA): TGTGCCAGCAGTCCCGGGGACAGGGTTGCCGGGGAGCTGTTTTTT.